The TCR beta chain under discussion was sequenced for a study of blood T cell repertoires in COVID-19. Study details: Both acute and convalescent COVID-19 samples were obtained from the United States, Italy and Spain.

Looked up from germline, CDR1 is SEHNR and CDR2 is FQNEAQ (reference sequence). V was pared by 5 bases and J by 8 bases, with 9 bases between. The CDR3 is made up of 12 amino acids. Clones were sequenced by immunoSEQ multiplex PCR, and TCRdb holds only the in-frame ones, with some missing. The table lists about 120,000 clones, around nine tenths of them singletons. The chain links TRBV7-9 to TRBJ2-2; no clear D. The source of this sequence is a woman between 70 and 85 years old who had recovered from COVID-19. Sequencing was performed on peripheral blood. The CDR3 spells CASSPDSGELFF. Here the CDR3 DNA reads TGTGCCAGCAGCCCAGATTCGGGGGAGCTGTTTTTT.